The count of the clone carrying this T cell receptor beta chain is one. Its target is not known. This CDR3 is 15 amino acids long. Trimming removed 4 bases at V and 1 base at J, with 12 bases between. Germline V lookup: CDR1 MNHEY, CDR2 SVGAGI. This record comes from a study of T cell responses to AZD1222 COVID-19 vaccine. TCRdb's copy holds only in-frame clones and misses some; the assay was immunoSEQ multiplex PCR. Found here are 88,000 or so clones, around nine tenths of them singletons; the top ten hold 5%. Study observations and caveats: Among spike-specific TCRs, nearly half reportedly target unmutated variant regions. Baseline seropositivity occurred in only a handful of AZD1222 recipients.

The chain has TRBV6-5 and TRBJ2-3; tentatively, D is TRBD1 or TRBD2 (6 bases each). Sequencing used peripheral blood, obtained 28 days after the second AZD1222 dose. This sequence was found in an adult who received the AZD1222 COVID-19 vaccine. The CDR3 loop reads CASSSRGVGTDTQYF. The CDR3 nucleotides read TGTGCCAGCAGTTCGAGGGGGGTGGGCACAGATACGCAGTATTTT.